This TCR beta chain was sequenced in a study of blood T cell repertoires in COVID-19. The overall study: PBMCs, B-cell-depleted T cells, or T cells provided the cDNA or gDNA that made up the material.

Using immunoSEQ multiplex PCR, the repertoire was profiled, and TCRdb retains in-frame clones only, with some absent. The sample yields under 70,000 clones, 88% seen once. In assigning cohorts, the study relied on participant-reported clinical history. Germline CDR1 is SGDLS and CDR2 is YYNGEE. The V segment lost 2 bases and the J segment 8 bases; nucleotides outside the gene matches: 4. The CDR3 extends over 13 amino acids. The chain is built from TRBV9 and TRBJ1-3, with TRBD1 identical over 7 bases. The sequence derives from a woman in her thirties or forties who had recovered from COVID-19. The sequencing input was PBMCs or T cells enriched from blood (not recorded which). CDR3 in amino acids: CASSVTGMDTIYF. The CDR3 DNA sequence: TGTGCCAGCAGCGTGACAGGGATGGACACCATATATTTT.